This note documents a single T cell receptor beta chain sequence. The V segment lost 5 bases and the J segment 3 bases; nucleotides outside the gene matches: 15. CDR3 length equals 17 residues. Germline CDR1 reads SEHNR; CDR2 reads FQNEAQ (reference sequence). This sample is drawn from a study of blood T cell repertoires in COVID-19. Whole-study context: Samples came from the United States, Italy and Spain, spanning acute and convalescent COVID-19. PBMCs, B-cell-depleted T cells, or T cells provided the cDNA or gDNA that made up the material.

Under the authors' procedure: Researchers report that nucleated cell counts were estimated from reference gene primer amplification. Produced via immunoSEQ multiplex PCR; TCRdb's table is partial and in-frame only. V and J calls and clone size are copied from that table; D and trimming were computed from the DNA. The sample comprises some 150,000 clones, 80% to 90% of which are singletons, and around 8% rests with the top ten. The sample consisted of peripheral blood. The source of this sequence is a woman in her sixties or seventies with COVID-19, enrolled during active disease. The chain is built from TRBV7-9 and TRBJ1-1, with TRBD1 identical over 7 bases. CDR3 DNA sequence: TGTGCCAGCAGCCACGGGACAGACTCTTTCCTTCACACTGAAGCTTTCTTT. Translating gives CASSHGTDSFLHTEAFF.